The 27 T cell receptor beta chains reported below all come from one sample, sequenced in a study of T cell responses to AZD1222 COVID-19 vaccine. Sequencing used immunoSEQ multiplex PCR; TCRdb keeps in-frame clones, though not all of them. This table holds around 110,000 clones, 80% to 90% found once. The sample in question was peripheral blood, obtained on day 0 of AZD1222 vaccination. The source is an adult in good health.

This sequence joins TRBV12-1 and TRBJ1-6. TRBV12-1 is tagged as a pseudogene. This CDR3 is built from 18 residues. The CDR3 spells CASSFNPSGGRSNSPLHF. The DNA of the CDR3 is TGTGCCAGCAGCTTTAACCCCTCGGGAGGCCGTAGTAATTCACCCCTCCACTTT.

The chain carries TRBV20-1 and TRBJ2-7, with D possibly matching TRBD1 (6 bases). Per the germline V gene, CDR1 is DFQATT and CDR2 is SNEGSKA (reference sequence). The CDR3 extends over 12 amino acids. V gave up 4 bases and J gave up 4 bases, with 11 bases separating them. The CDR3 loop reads CSANDRRYEQYF. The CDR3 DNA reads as TGCAGTGCTAATGACAGGAGATACGAGCAGTACTTC.

In DNA, the CDR3 is TGTGCCAGCAGTTCTCAAGCCGGACTAGCTGGCAATGAGCAGTTCTTC. The encoded protein is CASSSQAGLAGNEQFF. V gene TRBV6-2 or TRBV6-3 combines with J gene TRBJ2-1; 8 positions match TRBD2. Germline CDR1 reads MNHEY; CDR2 reads SVGEGT. Trimming cost V 4 bases and J 6 bases; bases outside gene matches: 11. CDR3 length equals 16 residues.

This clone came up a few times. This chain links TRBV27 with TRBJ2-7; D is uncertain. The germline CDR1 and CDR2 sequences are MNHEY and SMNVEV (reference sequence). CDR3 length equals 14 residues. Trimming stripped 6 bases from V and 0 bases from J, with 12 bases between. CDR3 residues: CASSPDPSSYEQYF. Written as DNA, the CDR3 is TGTGCCAGCAGCCCGGACCCTAGCTCCTACGAGCAGTACTTC.

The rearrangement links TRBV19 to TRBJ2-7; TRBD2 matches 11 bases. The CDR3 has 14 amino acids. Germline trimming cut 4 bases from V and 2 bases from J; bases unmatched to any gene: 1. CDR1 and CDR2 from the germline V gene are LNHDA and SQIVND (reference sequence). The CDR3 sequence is CASSRGLAAYEQYF. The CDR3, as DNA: TGTGCCAGTAGTAGGGGACTAGCGGCCTACGAGCAGTACTTC.

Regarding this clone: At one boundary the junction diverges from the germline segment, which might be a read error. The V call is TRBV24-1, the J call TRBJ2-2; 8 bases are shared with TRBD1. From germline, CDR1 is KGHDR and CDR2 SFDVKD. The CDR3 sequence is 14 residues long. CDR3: CATSGTGNTGELFF. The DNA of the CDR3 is TGTGCCACGAGTGGGACAGGGAACACCGGGGAGCTGTTTTTT.

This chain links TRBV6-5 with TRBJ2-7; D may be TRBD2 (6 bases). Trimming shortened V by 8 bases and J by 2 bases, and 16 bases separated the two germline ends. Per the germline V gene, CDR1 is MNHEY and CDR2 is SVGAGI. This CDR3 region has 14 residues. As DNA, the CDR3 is TGTGCCAGCCGATATCCAGGAGGGGCCTACGAGCAGTACTTC. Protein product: CASRYPGGAYEQYF.

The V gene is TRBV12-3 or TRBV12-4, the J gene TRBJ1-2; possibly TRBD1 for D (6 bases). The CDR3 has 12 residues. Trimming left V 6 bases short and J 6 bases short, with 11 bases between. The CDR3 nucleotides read TGTGCCAGCAGCGGGGGGGCGAATGGCTACACCTTC. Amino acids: CASSGGANGYTF.

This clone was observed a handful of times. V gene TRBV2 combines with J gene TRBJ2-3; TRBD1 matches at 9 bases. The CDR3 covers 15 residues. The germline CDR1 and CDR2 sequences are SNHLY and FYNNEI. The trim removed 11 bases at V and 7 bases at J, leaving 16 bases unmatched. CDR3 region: CAGGQGETGANTQYF. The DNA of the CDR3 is TGTGCCGGGGGACAGGGTGAAACGGGGGCGAATACGCAGTATTTT.

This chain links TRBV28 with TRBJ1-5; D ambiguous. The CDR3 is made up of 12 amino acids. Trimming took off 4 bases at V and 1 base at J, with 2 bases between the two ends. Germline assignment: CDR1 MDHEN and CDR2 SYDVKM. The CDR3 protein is CASSYSNQPQHF. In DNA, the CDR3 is TGTGCCAGCAGTTACAGCAATCAGCCCCAGCATTTT. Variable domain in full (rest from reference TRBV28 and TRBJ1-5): DVKVTQSSRYLVKRTGEKVFLECVQDMDHENMFWYRQDPGLGLRLIYFSYDVKMKEKGDIPEGYSVSREKKERFSLILESASTNQTSMYLCASSYSNQPQHFGDGTRLSIL.

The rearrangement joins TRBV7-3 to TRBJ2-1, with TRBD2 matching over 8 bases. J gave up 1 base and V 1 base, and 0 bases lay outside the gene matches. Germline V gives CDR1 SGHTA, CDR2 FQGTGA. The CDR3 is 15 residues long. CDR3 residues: CASSLIAGSYNEQFF. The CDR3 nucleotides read TGTGCCAGCAGCTTAATAGCGGGATCCTACAATGAGCAGTTCTTC.

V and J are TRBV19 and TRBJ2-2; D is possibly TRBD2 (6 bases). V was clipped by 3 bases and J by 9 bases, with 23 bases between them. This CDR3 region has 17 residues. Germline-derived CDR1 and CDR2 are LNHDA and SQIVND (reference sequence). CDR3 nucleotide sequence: TGTGCCAGTAGTATGGCCTCTCGCGGGGCTATCCCCCGGGAGCTGTTTTTT. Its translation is CASSMASRGAIPRELFF.

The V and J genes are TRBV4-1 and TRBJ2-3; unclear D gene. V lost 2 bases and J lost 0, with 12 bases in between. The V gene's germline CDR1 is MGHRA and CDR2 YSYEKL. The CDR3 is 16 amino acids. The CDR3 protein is CASSQPRRASTDTQYF. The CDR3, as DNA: TGCGCCAGCAGCCAACCCCGACGAGCTAGCACAGATACGCAGTATTTT.

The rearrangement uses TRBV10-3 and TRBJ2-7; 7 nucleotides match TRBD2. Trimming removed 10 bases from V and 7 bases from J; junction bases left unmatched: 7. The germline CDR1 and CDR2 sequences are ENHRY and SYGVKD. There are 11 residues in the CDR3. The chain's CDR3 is CATSAGVEQYF. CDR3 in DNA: TGTGCCACCTCGGCGGGGGTGGAGCAGTACTTC.

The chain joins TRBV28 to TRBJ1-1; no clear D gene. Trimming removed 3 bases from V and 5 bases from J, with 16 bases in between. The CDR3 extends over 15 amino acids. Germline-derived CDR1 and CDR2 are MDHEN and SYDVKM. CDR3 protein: CASSFWGRRETEAFF. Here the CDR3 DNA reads TGTGCCAGCAGTTTTTGGGGAAGAAGGGAGACTGAAGCTTTCTTT.

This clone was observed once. The CDR3 spells CASSQDGQEDTEAFF. For the CDR3, the DNA is TGTGCCAGCAGCCAAGACGGACAGGAGGACACTGAAGCTTTCTTT. The chain joins TRBV4-2 to TRBJ1-1; 7 bases agree with TRBD1. The CDR3 contains 15 residues. V shed 0 bases, J shed 3 bases, and the junction held 4 bases outside the gene matches. Germline loops: CDR1 LGHNA, CDR2 YNFKEQ.

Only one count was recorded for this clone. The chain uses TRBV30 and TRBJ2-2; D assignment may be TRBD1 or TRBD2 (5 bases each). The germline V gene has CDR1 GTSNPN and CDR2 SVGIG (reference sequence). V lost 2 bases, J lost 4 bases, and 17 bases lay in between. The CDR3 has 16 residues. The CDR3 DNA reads TGTGCCTGGAGTACTCAGAGGTGGGGGAGCACCGGGGAGCTGTTTTTT. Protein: CAWSTQRWGSTGELFF. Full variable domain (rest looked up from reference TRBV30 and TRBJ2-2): SQTIHQWPATLVQPVGSPLSLECTVEGTSNPNLYWYRQAAGRGLQLLFYSVGIGQISSEVPQNLSASRPQDRQFILSSKKLLLSDSGFYLCAWSTQRWGSTGELFFGEGSRLTVL.

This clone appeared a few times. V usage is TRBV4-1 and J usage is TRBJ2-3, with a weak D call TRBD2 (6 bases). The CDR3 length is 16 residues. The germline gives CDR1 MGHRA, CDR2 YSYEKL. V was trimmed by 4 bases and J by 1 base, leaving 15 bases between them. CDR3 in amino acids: CASSPKEGTGTDTQYF. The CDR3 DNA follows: TGCGCCAGCAGCCCGAAGGAGGGGACCGGCACAGATACGCAGTATTTT.

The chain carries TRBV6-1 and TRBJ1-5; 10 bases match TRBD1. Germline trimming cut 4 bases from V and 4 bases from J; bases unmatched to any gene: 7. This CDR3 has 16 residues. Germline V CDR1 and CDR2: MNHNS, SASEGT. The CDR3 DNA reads TGTGCCAGCAGTGGATCGACAGGGGGCTGGAATCAGCCCCAGCATTTT. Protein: CASSGSTGGWNQPQHF.

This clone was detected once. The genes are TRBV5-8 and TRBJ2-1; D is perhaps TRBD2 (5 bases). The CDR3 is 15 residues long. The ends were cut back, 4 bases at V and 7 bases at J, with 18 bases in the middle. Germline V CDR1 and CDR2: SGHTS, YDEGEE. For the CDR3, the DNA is TGTGCCAGCAGCCCGGGCCGGGGAAGGCGGAATGAGCAGTTCTTC. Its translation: CASSPGRGRRNEQFF.

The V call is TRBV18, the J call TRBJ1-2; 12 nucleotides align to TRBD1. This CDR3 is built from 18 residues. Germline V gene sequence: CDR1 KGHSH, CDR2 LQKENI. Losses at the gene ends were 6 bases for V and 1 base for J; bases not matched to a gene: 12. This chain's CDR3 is CASSFLGTGGLLNYGYTF. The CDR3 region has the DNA TGTGCCAGCTCGTTCCTCGGGACAGGGGGCCTACTTAACTATGGCTACACCTTC.

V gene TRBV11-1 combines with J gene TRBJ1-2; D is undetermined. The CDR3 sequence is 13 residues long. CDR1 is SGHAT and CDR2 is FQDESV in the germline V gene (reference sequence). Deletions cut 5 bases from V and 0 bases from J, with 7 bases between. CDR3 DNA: TGTGCCAGCAGCCAAGGCTCTAACTATGGCTACACCTTC. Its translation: CASSQGSNYGYTF.

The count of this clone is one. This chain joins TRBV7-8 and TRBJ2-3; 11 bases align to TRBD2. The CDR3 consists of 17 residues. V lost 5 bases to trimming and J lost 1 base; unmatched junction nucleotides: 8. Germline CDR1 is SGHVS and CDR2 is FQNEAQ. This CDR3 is CASSTGLAETRTDTQYF. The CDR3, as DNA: TGTGCCAGCAGCACGGGACTAGCGGAGACTCGCACAGATACGCAGTATTTT.

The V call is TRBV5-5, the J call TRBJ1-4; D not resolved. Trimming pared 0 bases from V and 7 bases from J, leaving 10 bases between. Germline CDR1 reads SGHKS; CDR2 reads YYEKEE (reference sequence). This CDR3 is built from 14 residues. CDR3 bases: TGTGCCAGCAGCTTGGAGTTCCGGGGTGAAAAACTGTTTTTT. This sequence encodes CASSLEFRGEKLFF.

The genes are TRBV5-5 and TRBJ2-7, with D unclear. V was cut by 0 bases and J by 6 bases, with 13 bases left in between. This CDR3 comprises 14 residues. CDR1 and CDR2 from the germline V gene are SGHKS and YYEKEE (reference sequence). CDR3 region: CASSLASAVSEQYF. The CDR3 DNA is TGTGCCAGCAGCTTGGCCTCTGCCGTCTCCGAGCAGTACTTC.

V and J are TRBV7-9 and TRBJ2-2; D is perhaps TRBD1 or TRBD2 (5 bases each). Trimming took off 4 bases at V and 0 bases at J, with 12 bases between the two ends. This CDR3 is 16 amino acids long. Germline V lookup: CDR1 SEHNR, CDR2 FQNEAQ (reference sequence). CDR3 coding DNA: TGTGCCAGCAGCTCGCCAGGGACCTCGAACACCGGGGAGCTGTTTTTT. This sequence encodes CASSSPGTSNTGELFF.

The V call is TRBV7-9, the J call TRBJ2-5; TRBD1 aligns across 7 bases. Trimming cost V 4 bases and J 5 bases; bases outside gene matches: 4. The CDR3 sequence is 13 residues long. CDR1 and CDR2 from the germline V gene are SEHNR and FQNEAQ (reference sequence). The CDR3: CASSSGQRETQYF. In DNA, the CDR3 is TGTGCCAGCAGCTCGGGACAGAGGGAGACCCAGTACTTC.